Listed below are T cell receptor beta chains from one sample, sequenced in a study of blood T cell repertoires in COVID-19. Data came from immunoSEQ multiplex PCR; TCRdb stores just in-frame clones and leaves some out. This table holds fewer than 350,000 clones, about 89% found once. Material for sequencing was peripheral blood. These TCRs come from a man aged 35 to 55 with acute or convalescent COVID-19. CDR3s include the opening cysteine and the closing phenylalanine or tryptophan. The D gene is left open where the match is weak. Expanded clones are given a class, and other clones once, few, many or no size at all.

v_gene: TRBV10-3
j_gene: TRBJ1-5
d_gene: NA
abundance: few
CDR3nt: TGTGCCATCAGAAGCACAGGGAGCAATCAGCCCCAGCATTTT
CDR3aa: CAIRSTGSNQPQHF

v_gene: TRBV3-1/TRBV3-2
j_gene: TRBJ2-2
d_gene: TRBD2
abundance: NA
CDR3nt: TGTGCCAGCAGCCAATCCCAGACTAGCAGGACCGGGGAGCTGTTTTTT
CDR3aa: CASSQSQTSRTGELFF

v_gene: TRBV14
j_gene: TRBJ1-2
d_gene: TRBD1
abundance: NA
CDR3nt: TGTGCCAGCAGCGCTGGGACAGTGCGTGGCTACACCTTC
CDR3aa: CASSAGTVRGYTF

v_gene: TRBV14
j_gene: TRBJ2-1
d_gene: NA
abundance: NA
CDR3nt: TGTGCCAGCAGCCTCACCTGGGGGGAATCGGGTGAGCAGTTCTTC
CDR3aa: CASSLTWGESGEQFF

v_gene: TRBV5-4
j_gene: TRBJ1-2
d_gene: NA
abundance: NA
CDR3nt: TGTGCCAGCAGCTATCAACAGGGTTTGGTTGGCTACACCTTC
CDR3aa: CASSYQQGLVGYTF

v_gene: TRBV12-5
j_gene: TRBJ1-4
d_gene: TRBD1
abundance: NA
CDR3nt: TGTGCTAGTGGTTTGGGTAGGACAGGGGGACATGAAAAACTGTTTTTT
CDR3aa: CASGLGRTGGHEKLFF

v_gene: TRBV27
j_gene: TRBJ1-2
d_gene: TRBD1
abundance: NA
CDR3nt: TGTGCCACCGGCCCCCCGGGACAGGGAACCTATGGCTACACCTTC
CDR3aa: CATGPPGQGTYGYTF

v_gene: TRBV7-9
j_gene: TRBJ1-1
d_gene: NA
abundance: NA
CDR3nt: TGTGCCAGCAGCCCCTGGGGGGGGAGTGGCACTGAAGCTTTCTTT
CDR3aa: CASSPWGGSGTEAFF

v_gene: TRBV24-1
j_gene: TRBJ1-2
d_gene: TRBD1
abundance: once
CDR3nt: TGTGCCACCAGTGATAATGACAGGGCCTATGGCTACACCTTC
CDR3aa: CATSDNDRAYGYTF

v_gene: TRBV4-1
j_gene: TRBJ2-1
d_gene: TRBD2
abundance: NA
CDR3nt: TGCGCCACCACACAAGAGCGGGGGGTTGATGAGCAGTTCTTC
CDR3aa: CATTQERGVDEQFF

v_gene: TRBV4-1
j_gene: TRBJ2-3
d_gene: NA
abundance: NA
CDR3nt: TGCGCCAGCAGCCAAGCCCTATCAGATACGCAGTATTTT
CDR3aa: CASSQALSDTQYF

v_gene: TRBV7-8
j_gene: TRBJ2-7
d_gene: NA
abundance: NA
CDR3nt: TGTGCCAGCAGCTCGAACCGGGTCCCCGGGTACGAGCAGTACTTC
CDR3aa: CASSSNRVPGYEQYF

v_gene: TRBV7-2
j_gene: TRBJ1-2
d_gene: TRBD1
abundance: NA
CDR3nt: TGTGCCAGCAGCTTAGCCGGGACAGGGGATGGCTACACCTTC
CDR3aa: CASSLAGTGDGYTF

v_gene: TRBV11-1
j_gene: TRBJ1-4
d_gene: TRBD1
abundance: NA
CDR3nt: TGTGCCAGCAGCTCTGACAGGGATGAAAAACTGTTTTTT
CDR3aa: CASSSDRDEKLFF

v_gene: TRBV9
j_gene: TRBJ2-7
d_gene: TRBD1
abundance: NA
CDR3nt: TGTGCCAGCAGCGTTTCTTCAGGGACAGCCGTTCGAGAGCAGTACTTC
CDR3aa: CASSVSSGTAVREQYF

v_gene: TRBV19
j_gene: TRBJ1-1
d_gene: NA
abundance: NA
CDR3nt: TGTGCCAGTAGTATGGACAGATTGAACACTGAAGCTTTCTTT
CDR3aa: CASSMDRLNTEAFF

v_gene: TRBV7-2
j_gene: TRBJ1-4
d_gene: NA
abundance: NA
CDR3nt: TGTGCCAGCAGGGTGAGAGCAACTAATGAAAAACTGTTTTTT
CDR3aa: CASRVRATNEKLFF

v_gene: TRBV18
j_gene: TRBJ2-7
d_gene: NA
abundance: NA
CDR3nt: TGTGCCAGCTCACCAGCAGGGCAACACGAGCAGTACTTC
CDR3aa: CASSPAGQHEQYF

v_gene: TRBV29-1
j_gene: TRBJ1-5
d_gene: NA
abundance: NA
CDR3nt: TGCAGCGTTGGGGCCCCAGGACAGCCCCAGCATTTT
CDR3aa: CSVGAPGQPQHF

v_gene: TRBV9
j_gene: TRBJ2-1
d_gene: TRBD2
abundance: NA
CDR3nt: TGTGCCAGCAGCGTAGAGGGGACTAGCGGGGGGCCGCAGTTCTTC
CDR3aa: CASSVEGTSGGPQFF

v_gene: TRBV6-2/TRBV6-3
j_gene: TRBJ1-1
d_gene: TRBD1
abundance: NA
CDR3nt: TGTGCCAGCAGTGATCAACAGGGGGCCGCTGAAGCTTTCTTT
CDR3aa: CASSDQQGAAEAFF

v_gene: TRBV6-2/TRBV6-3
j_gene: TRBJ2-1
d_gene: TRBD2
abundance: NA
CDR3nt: TGTGCCAGCAGCCCTCACGTCGGCGGGGGGGCTGCGAATGAGCAGTTCTTC
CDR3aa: CASSPHVGGGAANEQFF

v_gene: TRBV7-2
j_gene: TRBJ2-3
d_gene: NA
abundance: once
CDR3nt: TGTGCCAGCAGCCTCGACTGGCTTACAGATACGCAGTATTTT
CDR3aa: CASSLDWLTDTQYF

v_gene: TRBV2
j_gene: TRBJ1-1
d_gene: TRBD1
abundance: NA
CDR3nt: TGTGCCAGCACCCCCCGGACAGGGATTTACACTGAAGCTTTCTTT
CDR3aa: CASTPRTGIYTEAFF

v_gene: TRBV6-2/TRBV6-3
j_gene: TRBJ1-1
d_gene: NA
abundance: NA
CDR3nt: TGTGCCAGCAGCTTCGGGGAGAGCACTGAAGCTTTCTTT
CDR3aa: CASSFGESTEAFF

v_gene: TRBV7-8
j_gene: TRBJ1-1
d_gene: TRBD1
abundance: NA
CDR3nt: TGTGCCAGCAGCTCGCCCCTAGACAGGGACACTGAAGCTTTCTTT
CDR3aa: CASSSPLDRDTEAFF

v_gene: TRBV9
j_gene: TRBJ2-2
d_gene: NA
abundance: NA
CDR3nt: TGTGCCAGCAGCGTAGGGCAGGTCCCCGTGGATGGCGGGGAGCTGTTTTTT
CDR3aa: CASSVGQVPVDGGELFF

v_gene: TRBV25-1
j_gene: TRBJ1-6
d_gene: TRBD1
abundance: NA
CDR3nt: TGTGCCAGCAGGAGACAGGGGGCTAAGGATTCACCCCTCCACTTT
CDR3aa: CASRRQGAKDSPLHF

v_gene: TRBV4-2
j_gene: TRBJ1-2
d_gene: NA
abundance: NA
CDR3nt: TGTGCCAGCAGCCCGACAGATTGGGGCGGCTACACCTTC
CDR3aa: CASSPTDWGGYTF

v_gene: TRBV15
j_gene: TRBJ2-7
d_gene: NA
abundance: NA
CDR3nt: TGTGCCACCAGCAGAGAAGTCCGGGGTGGGAACGAGCAGTACTTC
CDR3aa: CATSREVRGGNEQYF

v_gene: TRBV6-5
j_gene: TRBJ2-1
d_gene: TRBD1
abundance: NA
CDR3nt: TGTGCCAGCACGGGACAGGGAGTCAATGAGCAGTTCTTC
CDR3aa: CASTGQGVNEQFF

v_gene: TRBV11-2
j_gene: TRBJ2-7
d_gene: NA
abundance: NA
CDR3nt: TGTGCCAGCAGCTTATTCTCGATCAGTTACGAGCAGTACTTC
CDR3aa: CASSLFSISYEQYF

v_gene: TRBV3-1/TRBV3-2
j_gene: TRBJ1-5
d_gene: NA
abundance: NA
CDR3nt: TGTGCCAGCAGCCAAGCGACCGGGTTCGGTCAGCCCCAGCATTTT
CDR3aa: CASSQATGFGQPQHF

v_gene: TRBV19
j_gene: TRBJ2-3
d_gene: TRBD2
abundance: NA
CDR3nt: TGTGCCAGTAGGCCGGGACTAGGAACTGGTACGCAGTATTTT
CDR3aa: CASRPGLGTGTQYF

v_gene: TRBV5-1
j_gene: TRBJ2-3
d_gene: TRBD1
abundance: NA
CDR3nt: TGCGCCAGCAGCCACAGGGGGACCAGGTCGGGAGATACGCAGTATTTT
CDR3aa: CASSHRGTRSGDTQYF

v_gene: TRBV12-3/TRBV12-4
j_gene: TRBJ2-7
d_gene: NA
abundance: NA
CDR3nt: TGTGCCAGCAGCAGAACATCCTACGAGCAGTACTTC
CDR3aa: CASSRTSYEQYF

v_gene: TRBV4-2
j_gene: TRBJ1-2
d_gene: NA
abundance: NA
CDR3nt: TGTGCCAGCAGCCAAGATTTGGGGGCTGCATCCTATGGCTACACCTTC
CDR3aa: CASSQDLGAASYGYTF

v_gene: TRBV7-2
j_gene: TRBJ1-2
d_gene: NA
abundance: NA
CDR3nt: TGTGCCAGCAGCTTAGGGCAGACTAACTATGGCTACACCTTC
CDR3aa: CASSLGQTNYGYTF

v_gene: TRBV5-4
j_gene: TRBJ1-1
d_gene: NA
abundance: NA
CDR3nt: TGTGCCAGCAGCTCCCGTGGGGGGTGGGACACTGAAGCTTTCTTT
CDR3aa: CASSSRGGWDTEAFF

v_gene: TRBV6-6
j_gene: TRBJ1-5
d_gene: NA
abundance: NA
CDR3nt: TGTGCCAGCAGTTACGAACCCATGGGGCATCAGCCCCAGCATTTT
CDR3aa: CASSYEPMGHQPQHF

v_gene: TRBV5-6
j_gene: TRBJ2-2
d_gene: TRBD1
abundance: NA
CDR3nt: TGTGCCAGCAGCTCCCAGGGGGCATGGTGGACCGGGGAGCTGTTTTTT
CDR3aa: CASSSQGAWWTGELFF

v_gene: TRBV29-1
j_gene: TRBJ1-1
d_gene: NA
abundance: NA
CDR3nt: TGCAGCGTTGAAGCCCGGGGGTCTGAAGCTTTCTTT
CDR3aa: CSVEARGSEAFF

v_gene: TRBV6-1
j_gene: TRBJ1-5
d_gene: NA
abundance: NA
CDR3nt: TGTGCCAGCAGTGAAGTCCCAGGGCCCGGCCCGTATATGAGCAATCAGCCCCAGCATTTT
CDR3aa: CASSEVPGPGPYMSNQPQHF

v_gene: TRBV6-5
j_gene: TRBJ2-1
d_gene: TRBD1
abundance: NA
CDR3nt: TGTGCCACCCGGACAGGGGGCGATGAGCAGTTCTTC
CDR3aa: CATRTGGDEQFF

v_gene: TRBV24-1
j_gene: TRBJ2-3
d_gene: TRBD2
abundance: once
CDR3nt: TGTGCCGCTACTAGCGGGAGCACAGATACGCAGTATTTT
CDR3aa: CAATSGSTDTQYF

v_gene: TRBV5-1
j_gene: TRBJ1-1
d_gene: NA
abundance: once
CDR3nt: TGCGCCAGCAGGTCCGAGGGTAACACTGAAGCTTTCTTT
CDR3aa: CASRSEGNTEAFF

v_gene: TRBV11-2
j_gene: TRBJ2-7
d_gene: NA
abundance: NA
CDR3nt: TGTGCCAGCAGCTTAGCCGGGTCAGACTACGAGCAGTACTTC
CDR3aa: CASSLAGSDYEQYF

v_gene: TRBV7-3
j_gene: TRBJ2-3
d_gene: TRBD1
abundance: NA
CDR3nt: TGTGCCAGCAGCCCCTGGGACAGGGGAGATACGCAGTATTTT
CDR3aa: CASSPWDRGDTQYF

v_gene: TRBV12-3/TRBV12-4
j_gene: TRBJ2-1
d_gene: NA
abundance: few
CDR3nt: TGTGCCAGCAGCATGCGCGTCGGTGAGCAGTTCTTC
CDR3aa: CASSMRVGEQFF